A selection of T cell receptor beta chains follows, all from one sample in a study of T-cell reconstitution after alpha-beta-depleted transplantation in children. One entry per CDR3 protein results from TCRdb running MiXCR on the PCR reads. Of 200,000 to 250,000 distinct CDR3 sequences listed, 6.5% to 9% are singletons. The sequencing here drew on PBMCs, mostly from graft donor cells, taken 180 days after TCRalphabeta/CD19-depleted stem cell transplant. The receptors originated from a male patient under 18 who had a stem cell transplant for acute lymphoblastic leukemia, so the T cells may come from the graft donor. Each CDR3 is given with its conserved first and last residue. D genes are given only for firm matches. A clone size is listed for some rows: how often the clone was seen (once, few, many), or a class if it is expanded.

TRBJ2-2 many TRBV15 TRBD1 19 CATSTRAGTGQSRTGELFF TGTGCCACCAGCACCCGCGCTGGGACAGGACAATCGAGGACCGGGGAGCTGTTTTTT
TRBJ1-4 many TRBV29-1 - 14 CSVGSMAAHGKLFF TGCAGCGTTGGGAGTATGGCGGCTCATGGAAAACTGTTTTTT
TRBJ2-2 many TRBV11-2 - 14 CASSLAYEDGELFF TGTGCCAGCAGCTTAGCTTACGAAGACGGGGAGCTGTTTTTT
TRBJ1-1 many TRBV29-1 - 11 CSVEGRGEAFF TGCAGCGTTGAAGGTAGGGGGGAAGCTTTCTTT
TRBJ1-1 many TRBV12-3/TRBV12-4 - 13 CASSYSNSFEAFF TGTGCCAGCAGCTATTCGAATAGTTTTGAAGCTTTCTTT
TRBJ1-5 many TRBV2 TRBD1 15 CASSGGTGWSQPQHF TGTGCCAGCAGTGGCGGGACAGGATGGAGTCAGCCCCAGCATTTT
TRBJ2-7 - TRBV7-8 - 13 CASSPLGGYEQYF TGTGCCAGCAGCCCCCTAGGGGGCTACGAGCAGTACTTC
TRBJ2-5 many TRBV3-1 TRBD2 15 CASSHLAGASETQYF TGTGCCAGCAGCCATCTAGCGGGAGCTTCGGAGACCCAGTACTTC
TRBJ2-7 many TRBV20-1 TRBD2 15 CSASPLAGGIYEQYF TGCAGTGCTAGCCCCTTGGCGGGAGGGATCTACGAGCAGTACTTC
TRBJ1-1 many TRBV10-3 - 15 CAISESRGGNTEAFF TGTGCCATCAGTGAGTCGAGGGGCGGAAACACTGAAGCTTTCTTT
TRBJ2-2 many TRBV27 TRBD2 15 CASKPLAGAFGELFF TGTGCCAGCAAACCCTTAGCGGGAGCTTTCGGGGAGCTGTTTTTT
TRBJ2-1 many TRBV29-1 TRBD1 16 CSVDSRDRFSYNEQFF TGCAGCGTTGACAGCAGGGACAGATTTTCGTACAATGAGCAGTTCTTC
TRBJ1-3 many TRBV5-1 TRBD1 17 CASSGGQGLLSGNTIYF TGCGCCAGCAGCGGGGGACAGGGGCTTCTCTCTGGAAACACCATATATTTT
TRBJ2-7 many TRBV20-1 TRBD2 14 CSASGGGASYEQYF TGCAGTGCTAGTGGGGGAGGGGCCTCCTACGAGCAGTACTTC
TRBJ2-7 many TRBV20-1 - 12 CSATWDETRQYF TGCAGTGCTACGTGGGACGAAACTAGGCAGTACTTC
TRBJ2-2 few TRBV19 - 13 CASQGPNTGELFF TGTGCCAGCCAGGGGCCGAACACCGGGGAGCTGTTTTTT
TRBJ2-7 - TRBV7-9 - 17 CASSSLLGGGKTYEQYF TGTGCCAGCAGCAGCCTACTTGGTGGCGGTAAGACCTACGAGCAGTACTTC
TRBJ1-1 many TRBV11-2 TRBD1 15 CASSYRGFMNTEAFF TGTGCCAGCAGTTACAGGGGGTTCATGAACACTGAAGCTTTCTTT
TRBJ2-3 many TRBV6-2/TRBV6-3 TRBD2 15 CASRESGGATDTQYF TGTGCCAGCAGAGAAAGCGGGGGGGCCACAGATACGCAGTATTTT
TRBJ2-5 many TRBV6-2/TRBV6-3 - 13 CASSRSFQETQYF TGTGCCAGCAGCCGATCCTTCCAAGAGACCCAGTACTTC
TRBJ1-2 many TRBV20-1 TRBD1 13 CSASEGANYGYTF TGCAGTGCTTCTGAGGGGGCGAACTATGGCTACACCTTC
TRBJ2-7 many TRBV7-6 TRBD2 16 CASSVGSGTTPYEQYF TGTGCCAGCAGCGTCGGTAGCGGGACTACCCCCTACGAGCAGTACTTC
TRBJ2-7 many TRBV3-1 - 15 CASSQDVATLNEQYF TGTGCCAGCAGCCAAGATGTAGCGACCCTAAACGAGCAGTACTTC
TRBJ1-5 many TRBV24-1 TRBD1 14 CATSPGTGDQPQHF TGTGCCACCAGCCCCGGGACAGGGGATCAGCCCCAGCATTTT
TRBJ2-3 many TRBV21-1 - 17 CASSKLLAGGPVDTQYF TGTGCCAGCAGCAAACTCCTAGCGGGAGGGCCCGTAGATACGCAGTATTTT
TRBJ1-1 once TRBV7-9 TRBD1 15 CASSSPGDRDTEAYF TGTGCCAGCAGCTCCCCCGGAGACAGGGACACTGAAGCTTACTTT
TRBJ1-2 many TRBV12-3/TRBV12-4 TRBD1 13 CASSPRQGYGYTF TGTGCCAGCAGTCCCAGACAGGGCTATGGCTACACCTTC
TRBJ1-6 many TRBV4-3 - 20 CASSQVIKAGLSSYNSPLHF TGCGCCAGCAGCCAAGTCATCAAGGCAGGACTTAGCTCCTATAATTCACCCCTCCACTTT
TRBJ2-3 many TRBV11-1 TRBD1 15 CASSPWTGDKDTQYF TGTGCCAGCAGCCCATGGACAGGGGACAAAGATACGCAGTATTTT
TRBJ1-3 many TRBV4-2 - 16 CASSPSRMVSGNTIYF TGTGCCAGCAGCCCGTCGCGGATGGTCTCTGGAAACACCATATATTTT
TRBJ1-3 few TRBV6-1 TRBD1 16 CASSRSGDRVGNTIYF TGTGCCAGCAGTCGAAGTGGGGACAGGGTTGGAAACACCATATATTTT
TRBJ2-5 many TRBV28 TRBD1 13 CASKRQGASTQYF TGTGCCAGCAAACGACAGGGGGCTTCGACCCAGTACTTC
TRBJ2-3 many TRBV20-1 - 17 CSARFLFGRRSTDTQYF TGCAGTGCTAGATTCCTTTTCGGGCGGCGCAGCACAGATACGCAGTATTTT
TRBJ2-1 many TRBV2 - 11 CASLSYNEQFF TGTGCCAGCCTTAGCTACAATGAGCAGTTCTTC
TRBJ2-1 many TRBV7-9 TRBD2 16 CASTLKAGGSYNEQFF TGTGCCAGCACCTTAAAAGCGGGGGGCTCCTACAATGAGCAGTTCTTC
TRBJ2-5 many TRBV7-2 - 15 CASSLVRERRETQYF TGTGCCAGCAGCTTAGTCCGGGAGAGGCGGGAGACCCAGTACTTC
TRBJ1-2 many TRBV11-2 TRBD1 15 CASSPDRGLSYGYTF TGTGCCAGCAGCCCCGACAGGGGGCTTAGCTATGGCTACACCTTC